A single sample gave rise to the 21 T cell receptor beta chains below, sequenced in a study of blood T cell repertoires in COVID-19. The table came from immunoSEQ multiplex PCR; TCRdb's copy has only in-frame clones and leaves some out. The sample shows under 140,000 clones, 70% to 90% of them seen only once. The source material was peripheral blood. These receptors were obtained from a human donor in a cohort sampled during active COVID-19.

This clone appeared once. This sequence joins TRBV5-1 and TRBJ1-2; D is possibly TRBD1 (6 bases). This CDR3 region has 12 residues. Germline V gene data show CDR1 as SGHRS and CDR2 as YFSETQ. V was pared by 5 bases and J by 3 bases, with 8 bases between. The DNA for the CDR3 is TGCGCCAGCAGTAAGGGGGACTATGGCTACACCTTC. Its protein is CASSKGDYGYTF.

The chain employs TRBV6-5 and TRBJ1-1, with 7 bases identical to TRBD1. The CDR3 runs to 14 residues. J lost 0 bases, V lost 9 bases, and 7 bases had no gene match. Germline assignment: CDR1 MNHEY and CDR2 SVGAGI. The CDR3 DNA reads as TGTGCCAGTCAACAGGGGCAGATGAACACTGAAGCTTTCTTT. This translates into CASQQGQMNTEAFF.

The chain is built from TRBV9 and TRBJ2-5, with D maybe TRBD2 (7 bases). CDR1 and CDR2 (germline): SGDLS, YYNGEE. The CDR3 has 14 amino acids. V lost 6 bases, J lost 5 bases, and 17 bases lay in between. Written as DNA, the CDR3 is TGTGCCAGCAACGGCGCGGGGGCGGGGGAGACCCAGTACTTC. Translation gives CASNGAGAGETQYF.

This clone was seen only once. The genes are TRBV6-1 and TRBJ2-1, with 8 bases matching TRBD2. Per germline, CDR1 MNHNS and CDR2 SASEGT. With V trimmed by 2 bases and J by 4 bases, 4 bases remained unmatched. The CDR3 totals 15 residues. The CDR3 loop is CASSEPAGGYNEQFF. CDR3 nucleotide sequence: TGTGCCAGCAGTGAACCGGCGGGGGGATACAATGAGCAGTTCTTC.

The V call is TRBV7-3, the J call TRBJ1-1; D is ambiguous. CDR1 is SGHTA and CDR2 is FQGTGA in the germline V gene. Trimming left V 4 bases short and J 2 bases short, with 8 bases between. The CDR3 contains 13 residues. For the CDR3, the DNA is TGTGCCAGCAGCTCCTTTTCTAACACTGAAGCTTTCTTT. Its protein product is CASSSFSNTEAFF. The variable domain in full, completed from reference TRBV7-3 and TRBJ1-1, reads GAGVSQTPSNKVTEKGKYVELRCDPISGHTALYWYRQSLGQGPEFLIYFQGTGAADDSGLPNDRFFAVRPEGSVSTLKIQRTERGDSAVYLCASSSFSNTEAFFGQGTRLTVV.

This chain joins TRBV27 and TRBJ1-2, with D perhaps matching TRBD1 (5 bases). The CDR3 sequence is 16 residues long. The germline V gene has CDR1 MNHEY and CDR2 SMNVEV (reference sequence). V shed 5 bases and J shed 4 bases, with 20 bases lying between them. As DNA, the CDR3 is TGTGCCAGCAGTACCCTATCGACAGTAAGCTCCTATGGCTACACCTTC. Translating gives CASSTLSTVSSYGYTF.

The rearrangement uses TRBV27 and TRBJ2-7, with 8 bases lining up with TRBD1. Losses at the gene ends were 5 bases for V and 0 bases for J; bases not matched to a gene: 12. Germline V lookup: CDR1 MNHEY, CDR2 SMNVEV (reference sequence). This CDR3 is 17 amino acids long. CDR3 sequence: CASSKITGGIFSYEQYF. The DNA for the CDR3 is TGTGCCAGCAGTAAGATTACAGGGGGGATTTTCTCCTACGAGCAGTACTTC.

This chain joins TRBV7-3 and TRBJ2-2, with D possibly being TRBD1 (6 bases). In germline, CDR1 is SGHTA, CDR2 FQGTGA. Trimming left V 4 bases short and J 1 base short, with 10 bases between. This CDR3 comprises 15 residues. The CDR3 DNA reads as TGTGCCAGCAGCTCCAGGGGCGGGAACACCGGGGAGCTGTTTTTT. Its protein product is CASSSRGGNTGELFF.

Points on this clone: Relative to the germline gene, one junction end is altered; a read error may explain this. The chain carries TRBV7-7 and TRBJ2-7; 10 nucleotides line up with TRBD1. The CDR3 totals 15 residues. The V gene's germline CDR1 is SSHAT and CDR2 FNYEAQ (reference sequence). DNA for the CDR3: TGTGCTAGCAGCTATGGACAGGGGGGGAACTACGAGCAGTACTTC. Protein: CASSYGQGGNYEQYF.

The chain joins TRBV9 to TRBJ2-3; maybe TRBD1 (5 bases). Germline V gene data show CDR1 as SGDLS and CDR2 as YYNGEE. CDR3 length equals 14 residues. V was trimmed by 4 bases and J by 1 base, leaving 10 bases between them. CDR3 bases: TGTGCCAGCAGCTTGATGACAGGCACAGATACGCAGTATTTT. It translates to CASSLMTGTDTQYF.

This clone was found a few times. The J gene is TRBJ2-6, the V gene TRBV28; 11 nucleotides line up with TRBD1. J gave up 1 base and V 7 bases, and 12 bases lay outside the gene matches. This CDR3 is built from 19 residues. CDR1 is MDHEN, CDR2 SYDVKM, per germline. The CDR3 spells CASTRPGQGAPSGANVLTF. The DNA of the CDR3 is TGTGCCAGCACACGGCCAGGACAGGGGGCGCCATCTGGGGCCAACGTCCTGACTTTC.

The V gene is TRBV30, the J gene TRBJ2-2; TRBD2 aligns across 7 bases. Trimming took 4 bases from V and 0 from J; bases not matched to a gene: 8. This CDR3 has 16 residues. Per germline, CDR1 GTSNPN and CDR2 SVGIG (reference sequence). Here the CDR3 DNA reads TGTGCCTGGATGGGAGCGGGGATAGCGAACACCGGGGAGCTGTTTTTT. It codes for CAWMGAGIANTGELFF.

The rearrangement links TRBV5-1 to TRBJ1-1, with 7 bases lining up with TRBD1. Germline V CDR1 and CDR2: SGHRS, YFSETQ. This CDR3 contains 16 residues. V dropped 4 bases and J dropped 0; count of bases not matched to a gene: 9. CDR3: CASSDGTARMNTEAFF. DNA for the CDR3: TGCGCCAGCAGCGACGGGACAGCTCGGATGAACACTGAAGCTTTCTTT.

The chain joins TRBV7-8 to TRBJ2-7, with D possibly TRBD1 on 6 matching bases. The CDR3 runs 15 residues. Germline V gene lookup returns CDR1 SGHVS and CDR2 FQNEAQ. V was cut by 1 base and J by 4 bases, with 14 bases left in between. The CDR3 nucleotides are TGTGCCAGCAGCTTAGATGCCCAGGGGCTATACGAGCAGTACTTC. It specifies CASSLDAQGLYEQYF.

CDR3 DNA sequence: TGCAGCGTTGAATTGGACACCCAAGAGCAGTACTTC. Translation gives CSVELDTQEQYF. This sequence joins TRBV29-1 and TRBJ2-7; D is possibly TRBD1 (5 bases). Looked up from germline, CDR1 is SQVTM and CDR2 is ANQGSEA. The V and J ends lost 2 bases and 7 bases respectively, with 12 bases between them. The length of the CDR3 is 12 residues.

The rearrangement links TRBV6-5 to TRBJ2-1; TRBD1 matches 10 bases. The length of the CDR3 is 15 residues. J lost 7 bases, V lost 6 bases, and 9 bases had no gene match. Germline V gene lookup returns CDR1 MNHEY and CDR2 SVGAGI. The CDR3 is CASRSTGGAGNEQFF. The CDR3 DNA reads as TGTGCCAGCAGGTCGACAGGGGGCGCCGGGAATGAGCAGTTCTTC.

The chain carries TRBV9 and TRBJ1-2, with a possible D match to TRBD1 (6 bases). The V gene lost 0 bases and the J gene lost 1 base, with 10 bases spanning the gap. The germline gives CDR1 SGDLS, CDR2 YYNGEE. CDR3 size: 15 residues. Here the CDR3 reads CASSVGKGVNYGYTF. CDR3 in DNA: TGTGCCAGCAGCGTAGGGAAGGGGGTTAACTATGGCTACACCTTC.

The chain combines TRBV4-1 with TRBJ1-2, with a possible D match to TRBD1 (5 bases). V was pared by 0 bases and J by 2 bases, with 13 bases between. CDR1 MGHRA and CDR2 YSYEKL come from the germline V gene. The CDR3 is 16 residues long. In DNA, the CDR3 is TGCGCCAGCAGCCAAGATAGGCTCGACAGCAACTATGGCTACACCTTC. It codes for CASSQDRLDSNYGYTF.

V usage is TRBV29-1 and J usage is TRBJ1-2; D is possibly TRBD1 (5 bases). With 3 bases removed from V and 2 bases from J, the gap between germline ends came to 10 bases. The CDR3 is 13 residues long. Germline CDR1 is SQVTM and CDR2 is ANQGSEA. The CDR3, as DNA: TGCAGCGTTGACCGCAGGGTAAACTATGGCTACACCTTC. As protein: CSVDRRVNYGYTF.

The count of this clone is one. V usage is TRBV15 and J usage is TRBJ2-7; 7 nucleotides match TRBD2. Per the germline V gene, CDR1 is LNHNV and CDR2 is YYDKDF (reference sequence). The CDR3 totals 17 residues. V shed 0 bases, J shed 5 bases, and the junction held 13 bases outside the gene matches. The CDR3: CATSRDGGWTRGDEQYF. CDR3 nucleotide sequence: TGTGCCACCAGCAGAGATGGTGGCTGGACTAGGGGCGACGAGCAGTACTTC. Looking up the rest from reference TRBV15 and TRBJ2-7 gives the full variable domain: DAMVIQNPRYQVTQFGKPVTLSCSQTLNHNVMYWYQQKSSQAPKLLFHYYDKDFNNEADTPDNFQSRRPNTSFCFLDIRSPGLGDTAMYLCATSRDGGWTRGDEQYFGPGTRLTVT.

The chain uses TRBV9 and TRBJ1-2, with TRBD1 identical over 9 bases. The CDR3 totals 14 residues. With V trimmed by 4 bases and J by 3 bases, 4 bases remained unmatched. Looked up from germline, CDR1 is SGDLS and CDR2 is YYNGEE. Here the CDR3 reads CASSPRTGDYGYTF. The CDR3 DNA follows: TGTGCCAGCAGCCCTCGGACAGGGGACTATGGCTACACCTTC.